The sequence of this T cell receptor beta chain was determined in a study of blood T cell repertoires in COVID-19. The overall study: Nucleic acid was either cDNA or gDNA, and it came from T cells, B-cell-depleted T cells, or PBMCs.

This CDR3 is 14 amino acids long. Trimming pared 3 bases from V and 7 bases from J, leaving 16 bases between. CDR1 SGDLS and CDR2 YYNGEE come from the germline V gene. Measured with immunoSEQ multiplex PCR; TCRdb has only the in-frame clones, and not every one. Counted here are approximately 100,000 clones, roughly 72% occurring once; the ten biggest clones make up roughly 6.2%. The rearrangement links TRBV9 to TRBJ1-2; perhaps TRBD1 as D (6 bases). The source material was peripheral blood. The source of this sequence is an older man with acute or convalescent COVID-19. CDR3 sequence reads: CASSDRELWRGYTF. CDR3 DNA sequence: TGTGCCAGCAGCGACAGGGAACTATGGCGTGGCTACACCTTC. The whole variable domain, filled in from reference TRBV9 and TRBJ1-2, reads DSGVTQTPKHLITATGQRVTLRCSPRSGDLSVYWYQQSLDQGLQFLIQYYNGEERAKGNILERFSAQQFPDLHSELNLSSLELGDSALYFCASSDRELWRGYTFGSGTRLTVV.